This T cell receptor (beta chain) is from a study of T cell responses to AZD1222 COVID-19 vaccine. The CDR3 spans 15 residues. V was clipped by 2 bases and J by 2 bases; unmatched bases: 3. The germline V gene encodes CDR1 PRHDT and CDR2 FYEKMQ (reference sequence). The protocol was immunoSEQ multiplex PCR, while the TCRdb copy is restricted to in-frame clones and leaves out a portion. In the table there are roughly 99,000 clones, 70% to 90% of which are singletons. The sequencing used peripheral blood, collected 28 days after the second AZD1222 dose. This TCR was sampled from an adult who received the AZD1222 COVID-19 vaccine. The chain uses TRBV13 and TRBJ2-7, with 10 bases aligning to TRBD2. The CDR3 bases are TGTGCCAGCAGCTTACCAAGCGGGGGGGCCTACGAGCAGTACTTC. It is translated as CASSLPSGGAYEQYF.